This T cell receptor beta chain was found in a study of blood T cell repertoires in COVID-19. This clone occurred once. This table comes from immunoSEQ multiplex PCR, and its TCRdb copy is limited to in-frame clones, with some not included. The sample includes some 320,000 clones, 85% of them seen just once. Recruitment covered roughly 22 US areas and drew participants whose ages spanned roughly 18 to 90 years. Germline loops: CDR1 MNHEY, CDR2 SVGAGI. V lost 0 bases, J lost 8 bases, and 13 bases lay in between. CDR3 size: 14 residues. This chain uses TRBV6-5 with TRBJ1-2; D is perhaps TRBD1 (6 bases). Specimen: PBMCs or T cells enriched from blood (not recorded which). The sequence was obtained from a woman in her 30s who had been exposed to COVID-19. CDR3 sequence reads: CASSYSDRSRGYTF. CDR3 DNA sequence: TGTGCCAGCAGTTACTCCGACAGGTCACGGGGCTACACCTTC.